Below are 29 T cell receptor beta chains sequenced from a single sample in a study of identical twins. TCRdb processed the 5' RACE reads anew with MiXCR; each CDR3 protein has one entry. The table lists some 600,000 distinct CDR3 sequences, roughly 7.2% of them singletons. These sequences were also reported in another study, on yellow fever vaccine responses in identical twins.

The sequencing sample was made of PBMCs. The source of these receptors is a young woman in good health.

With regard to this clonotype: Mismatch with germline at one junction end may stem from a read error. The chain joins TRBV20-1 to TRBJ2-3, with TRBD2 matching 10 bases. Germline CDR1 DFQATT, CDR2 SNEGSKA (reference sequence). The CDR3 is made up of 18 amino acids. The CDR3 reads CCAKGTSEKGGPADTQYF. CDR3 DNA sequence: TGCTGTGCTAAAGGGACTAGCGAGAAAGGAGGACCTGCAGATACGCAGTATTTT.

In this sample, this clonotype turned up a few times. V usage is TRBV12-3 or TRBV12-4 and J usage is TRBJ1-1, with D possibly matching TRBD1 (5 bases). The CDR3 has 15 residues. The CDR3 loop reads CACRFIGGRNTEAFF. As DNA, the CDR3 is TGTGCATGCAGATTCATCGGGGGAAGGAACACTGAAGCTTTCTTT.

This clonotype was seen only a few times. The CDR3 is CASSLGPGQGFEQYV. In nucleotides, the CDR3 is TGTGCCAGCAGTTTAGGCCCCGGACAGGGTTTCGAGCAGTACGTC. The genes are TRBV28 and TRBJ2-7, with TRBD1 identical over 8 bases. V dropped 2 bases and J dropped 6; count of bases not matched to a gene: 9. Germline CDR1 is MDHEN and CDR2 is SYDVKM. This CDR3 region has 15 residues.

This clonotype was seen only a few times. CDR3 DNA: TGTGCCAGCAGTATAATAGCGGGAGGGCGATTGGATGAGCAGTTCTTC. This sequence encodes CASSIIAGGRLDEQFF. This chain joins TRBV2 and TRBJ2-1; 11 bases are a match to TRBD2. The CDR3 is made up of 16 amino acids. Looked up from germline, CDR1 is SNHLY and CDR2 is FYNNEI. With V trimmed by 5 bases and J by 8 bases, 11 bases remained unmatched. Filled out from reference TRBV2 and TRBJ2-1, the complete variable domain reads EPEVTQTPSHQVTQMGQEVILRCVPISNHLYFYWYRQILGQKVEFLVSFYNNEISEKSEIFDDQFSVERPDGSNFTLKIRSTKLEDSAMYFCASSIIAGGRLDEQFFGPGTRLTVL.

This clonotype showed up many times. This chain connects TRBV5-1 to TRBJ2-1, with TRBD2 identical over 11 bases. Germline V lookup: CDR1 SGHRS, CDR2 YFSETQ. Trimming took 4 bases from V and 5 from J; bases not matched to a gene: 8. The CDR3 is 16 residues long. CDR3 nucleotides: TGCGCCAGCAGCCTTCCGACTAGCGGGATCAACAATGAGCAGTTCTTC. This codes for CASSLPTSGINNEQFF.

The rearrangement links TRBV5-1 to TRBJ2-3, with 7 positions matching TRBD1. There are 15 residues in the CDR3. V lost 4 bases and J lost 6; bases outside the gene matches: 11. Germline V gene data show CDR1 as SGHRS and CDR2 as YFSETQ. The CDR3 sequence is CASSIPDRSPDTQYF. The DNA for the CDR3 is TGCGCCAGCAGCATCCCGGACAGGTCCCCGGATACGCAGTATTTT.

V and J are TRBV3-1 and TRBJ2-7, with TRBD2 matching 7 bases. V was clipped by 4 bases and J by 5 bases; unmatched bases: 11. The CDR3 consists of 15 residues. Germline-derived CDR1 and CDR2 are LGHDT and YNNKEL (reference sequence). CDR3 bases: TGTGCCAGCAGCCCAGCGGGGAACGAGGTCCACGAGCAGTACTTC. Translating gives CASSPAGNEVHEQYF.

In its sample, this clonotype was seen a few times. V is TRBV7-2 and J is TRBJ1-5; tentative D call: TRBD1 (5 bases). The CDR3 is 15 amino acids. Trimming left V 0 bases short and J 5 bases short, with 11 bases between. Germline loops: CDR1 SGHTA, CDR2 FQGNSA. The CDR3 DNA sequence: TGTGCCAGCAGCTTAGCTGGTGGGACCTATCAGCCCCAGCATTTT. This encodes CASSLAGGTYQPQHF.

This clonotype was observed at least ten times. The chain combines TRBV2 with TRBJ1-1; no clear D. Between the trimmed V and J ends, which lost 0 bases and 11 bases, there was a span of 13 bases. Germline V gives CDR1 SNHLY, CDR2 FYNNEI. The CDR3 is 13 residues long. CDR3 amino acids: CASSEALGGRAFF. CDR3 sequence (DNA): TGTGCCAGCAGTGAAGCGCTTGGAGGGAGGGCTTTCTTT.

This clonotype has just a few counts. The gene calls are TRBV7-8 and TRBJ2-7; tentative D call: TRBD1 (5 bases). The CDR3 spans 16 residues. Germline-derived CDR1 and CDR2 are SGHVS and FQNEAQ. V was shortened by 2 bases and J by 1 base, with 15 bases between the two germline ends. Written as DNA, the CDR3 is TGTGCCAGCAGCTTATCGGTAGGGGAACGTTCCTACGAGCAGTACGTC. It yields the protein CASSLSVGERSYEQYV.

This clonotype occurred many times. This CDR3 reads CSWEGENTEAFF. The DNA of the CDR3 is TGCAGCTGGGAGGGAGAGAACACTGAAGCTTTCTTT. This sequence joins TRBV20-1 and TRBJ1-1; D gene uncertain. Germline loops: CDR1 DFQATT, CDR2 SNEGSKA (reference sequence). The CDR3 is made up of 12 amino acids.

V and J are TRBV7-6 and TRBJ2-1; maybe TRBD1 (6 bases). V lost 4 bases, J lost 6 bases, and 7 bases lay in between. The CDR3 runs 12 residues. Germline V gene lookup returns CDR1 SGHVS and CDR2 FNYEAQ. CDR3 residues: CASSWDTNEQFF. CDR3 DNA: TGTGCCAGCAGCTGGGACACCAATGAGCAGTTCTTC. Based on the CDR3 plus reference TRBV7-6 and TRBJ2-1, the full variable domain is GAGVSQSPRYKVTKRGQDVALRCDPISGHVSLYWYRQALGQGPEFLTYFNYEAQQDKSGLPNDRFSAERPEGSISTLTIQRTEQRDSAMYRCASSWDTNEQFFGPGTRLTVL.

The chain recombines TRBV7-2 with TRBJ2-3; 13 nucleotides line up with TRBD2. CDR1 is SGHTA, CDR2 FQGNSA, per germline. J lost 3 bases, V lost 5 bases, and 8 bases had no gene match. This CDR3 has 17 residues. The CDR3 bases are TGTGCCAGCAGCCCCCGGACTAGCGGGAGCGGGACAGATACGCAGTATTTT. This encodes CASSPRTSGSGTDTQYF.

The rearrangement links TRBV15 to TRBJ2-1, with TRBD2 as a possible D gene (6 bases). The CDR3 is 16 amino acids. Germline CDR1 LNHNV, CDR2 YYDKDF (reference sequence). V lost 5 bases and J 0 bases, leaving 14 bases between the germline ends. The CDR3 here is CATSLPGLPSYNEQFF. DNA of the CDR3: TGTGCCACCAGCTTGCCGGGACTGCCCTCCTACAATGAGCAGTTCTTC.

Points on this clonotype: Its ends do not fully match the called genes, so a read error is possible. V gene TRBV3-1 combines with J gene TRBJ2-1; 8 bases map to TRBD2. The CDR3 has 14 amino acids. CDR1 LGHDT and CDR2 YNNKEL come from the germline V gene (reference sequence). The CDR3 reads CAGSLRGGTNEQFF. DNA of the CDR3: TGTGCCGGCAGCTTACGGGGGGGGACCAATGAGCAGTTCTTC.

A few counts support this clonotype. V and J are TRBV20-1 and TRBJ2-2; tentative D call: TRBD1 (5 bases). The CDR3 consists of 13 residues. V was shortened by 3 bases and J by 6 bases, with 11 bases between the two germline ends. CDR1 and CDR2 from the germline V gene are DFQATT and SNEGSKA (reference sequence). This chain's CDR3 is CSASIWTSGELFF. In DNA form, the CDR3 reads TGCAGTGCTAGCATTTGGACATCCGGGGAGCTGTTTTTT.

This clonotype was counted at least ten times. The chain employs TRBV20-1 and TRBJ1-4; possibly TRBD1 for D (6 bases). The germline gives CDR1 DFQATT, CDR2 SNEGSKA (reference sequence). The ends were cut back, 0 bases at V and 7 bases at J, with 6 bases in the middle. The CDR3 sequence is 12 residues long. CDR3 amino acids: CSAREQGEKLFF. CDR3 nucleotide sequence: TGCAGTGCTAGAGAACAGGGTGAAAAACTGTTTTTT.

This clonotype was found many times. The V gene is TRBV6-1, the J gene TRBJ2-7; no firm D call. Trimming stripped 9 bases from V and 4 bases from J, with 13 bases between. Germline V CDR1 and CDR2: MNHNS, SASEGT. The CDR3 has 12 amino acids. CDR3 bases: TGTGCCAGTTTGAGAAGGATGTACGAGCAGTACTTC. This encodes CASLRRMYEQYF.

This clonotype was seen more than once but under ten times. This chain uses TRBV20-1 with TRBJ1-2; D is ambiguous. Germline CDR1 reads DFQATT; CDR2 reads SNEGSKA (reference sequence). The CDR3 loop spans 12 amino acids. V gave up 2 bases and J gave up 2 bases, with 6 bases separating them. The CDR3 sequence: CSARRENYGYTF. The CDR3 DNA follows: TGCAGTGCTAGACGTGAGAACTATGGCTACACCTTC.

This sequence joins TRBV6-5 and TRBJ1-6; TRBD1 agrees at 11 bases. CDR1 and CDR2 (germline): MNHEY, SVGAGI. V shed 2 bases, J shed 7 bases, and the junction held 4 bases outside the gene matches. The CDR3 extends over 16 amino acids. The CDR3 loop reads CASSYGRDRGNSPLHF. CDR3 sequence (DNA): TGTGCCAGCAGTTACGGCCGGGACAGGGGGAATTCACCCCTCCACTTT.

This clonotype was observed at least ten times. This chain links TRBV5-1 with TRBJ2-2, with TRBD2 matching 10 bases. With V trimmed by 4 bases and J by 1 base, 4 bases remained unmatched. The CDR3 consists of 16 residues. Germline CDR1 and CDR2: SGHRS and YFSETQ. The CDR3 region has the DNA TGCGCCAGCAGCCGGACTAGCGGTTTGAACACCGGGGAGCTGTTTTTT. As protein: CASSRTSGLNTGELFF.

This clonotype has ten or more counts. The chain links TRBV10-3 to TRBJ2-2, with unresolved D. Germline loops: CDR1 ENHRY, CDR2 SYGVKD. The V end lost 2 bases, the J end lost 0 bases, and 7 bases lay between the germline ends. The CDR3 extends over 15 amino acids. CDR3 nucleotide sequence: TGTGCCATCAGTGAGGGAGATACGAACACCGGGGAGCTGTTTTTT. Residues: CAISEGDTNTGELFF.

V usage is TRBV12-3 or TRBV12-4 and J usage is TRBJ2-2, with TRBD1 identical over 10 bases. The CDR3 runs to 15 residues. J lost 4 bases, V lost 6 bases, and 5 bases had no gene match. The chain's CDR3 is CASSPTGGVTGELFF. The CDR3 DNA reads TGTGCCAGCAGCCCGACAGGGGGCGTCACCGGGGAGCTGTTTTTT.

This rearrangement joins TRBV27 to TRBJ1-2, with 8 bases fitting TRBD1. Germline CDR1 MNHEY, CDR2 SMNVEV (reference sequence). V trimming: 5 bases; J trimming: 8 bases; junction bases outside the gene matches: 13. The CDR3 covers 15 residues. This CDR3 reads CASSPPGTGRSGYTF. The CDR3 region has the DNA TGTGCCAGCAGTCCCCCAGGGACAGGTCGCAGCGGCTACACCTTC.

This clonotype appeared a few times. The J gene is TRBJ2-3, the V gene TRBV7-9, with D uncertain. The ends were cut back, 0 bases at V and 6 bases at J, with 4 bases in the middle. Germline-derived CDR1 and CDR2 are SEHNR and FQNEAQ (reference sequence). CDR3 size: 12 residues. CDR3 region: CASSLAQDTQYF. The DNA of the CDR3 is TGTGCCAGCAGCTTAGCTCAGGATACGCAGTATTTT.

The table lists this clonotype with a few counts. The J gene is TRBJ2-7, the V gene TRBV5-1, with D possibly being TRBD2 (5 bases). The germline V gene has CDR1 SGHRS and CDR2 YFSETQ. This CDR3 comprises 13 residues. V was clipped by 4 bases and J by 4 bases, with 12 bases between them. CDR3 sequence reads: CASSLPGEYEQYF. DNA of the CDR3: TGCGCCAGCAGCCTTCCCGGGGAGTACGAGCAGTACTTC. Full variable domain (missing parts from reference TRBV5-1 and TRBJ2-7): KAGVTQTPRYLIKTRGQQVTLSCSPISGHRSVSWYQQTPGQGLQFLFEYFSETQRNKGNFPGRFSGRQFSNSRSEMNVSTLELGDSALYLCASSLPGEYEQYFGPGTRLTVT.

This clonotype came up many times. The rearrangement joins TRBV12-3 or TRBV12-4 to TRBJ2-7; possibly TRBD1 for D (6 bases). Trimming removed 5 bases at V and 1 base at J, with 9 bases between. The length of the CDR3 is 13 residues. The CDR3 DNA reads TGTGCCAGCAGTCCACAGGGTTCCTACGAGCAGTACTTC. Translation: CASSPQGSYEQYF.

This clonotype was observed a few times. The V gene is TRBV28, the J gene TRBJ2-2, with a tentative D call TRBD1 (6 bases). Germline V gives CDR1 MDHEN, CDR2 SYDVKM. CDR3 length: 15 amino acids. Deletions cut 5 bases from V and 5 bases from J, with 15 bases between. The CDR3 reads CASSQQTGLTGELFF. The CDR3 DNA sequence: TGTGCCAGCAGTCAGCAAACAGGGCTTACCGGGGAGCTGTTTTTT. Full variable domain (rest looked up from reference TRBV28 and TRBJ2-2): DVKVTQSSRYLVKRTGEKVFLECVQDMDHENMFWYRQDPGLGLRLIYFSYDVKMKEKGDIPEGYSVSREKKERFSLILESASTNQTSMYLCASSQQTGLTGELFFGEGSRLTVL.

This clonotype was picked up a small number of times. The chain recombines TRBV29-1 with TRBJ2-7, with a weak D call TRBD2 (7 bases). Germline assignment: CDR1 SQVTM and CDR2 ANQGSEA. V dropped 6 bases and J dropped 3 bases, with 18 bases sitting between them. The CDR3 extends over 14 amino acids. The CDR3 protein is CSVATRGAIYEQYF. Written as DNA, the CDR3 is TGCAGCGTCGCCACTCGGGGGGCGATCTACGAGCAGTACTTC.